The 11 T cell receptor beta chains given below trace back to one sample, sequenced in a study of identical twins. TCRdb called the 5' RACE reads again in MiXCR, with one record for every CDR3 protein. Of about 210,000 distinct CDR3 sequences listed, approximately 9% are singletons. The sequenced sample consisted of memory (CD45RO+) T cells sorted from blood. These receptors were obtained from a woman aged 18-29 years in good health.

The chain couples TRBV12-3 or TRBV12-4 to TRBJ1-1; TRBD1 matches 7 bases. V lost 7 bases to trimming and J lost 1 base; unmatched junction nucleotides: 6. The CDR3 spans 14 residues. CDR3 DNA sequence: TGTGCCAGCACCAAACAGGGGTCGAACACTGAAGCTTTCTTT. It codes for CASTKQGSNTEAFF.

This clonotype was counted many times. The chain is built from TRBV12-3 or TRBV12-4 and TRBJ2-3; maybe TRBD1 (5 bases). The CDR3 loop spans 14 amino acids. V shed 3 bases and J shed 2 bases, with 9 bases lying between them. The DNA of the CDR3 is TGTGCCAGCAGTTTGACAGCGCACACAGATACGCAGTATTTT. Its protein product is CASSLTAHTDTQYF.

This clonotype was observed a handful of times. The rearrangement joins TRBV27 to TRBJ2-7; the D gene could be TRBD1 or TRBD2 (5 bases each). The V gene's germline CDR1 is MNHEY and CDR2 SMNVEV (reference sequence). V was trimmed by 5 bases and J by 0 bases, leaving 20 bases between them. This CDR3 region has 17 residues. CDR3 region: CASSPIPGTGSSYEQYF. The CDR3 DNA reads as TGTGCCAGCAGTCCCATACCCGGGACGGGGAGCTCCTACGAGCAGTACTTC.

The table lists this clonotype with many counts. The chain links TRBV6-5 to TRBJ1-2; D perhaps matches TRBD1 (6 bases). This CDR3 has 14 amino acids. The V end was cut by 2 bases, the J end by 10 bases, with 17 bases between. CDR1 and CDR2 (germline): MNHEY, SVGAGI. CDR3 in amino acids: CASSYRPYRVDYTF. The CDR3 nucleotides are TGTGCCAGCAGTTACCGTCCTTACAGGGTAGACTACACCTTC.

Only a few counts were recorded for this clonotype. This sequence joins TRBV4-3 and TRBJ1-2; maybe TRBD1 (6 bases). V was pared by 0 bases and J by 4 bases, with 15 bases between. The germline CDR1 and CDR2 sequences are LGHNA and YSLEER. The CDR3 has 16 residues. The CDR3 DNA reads TGCGCCAGCAGCCAAGATAACGGACAGCGTCCCTATGGCTACACCTTC. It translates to CASSQDNGQRPYGYTF.

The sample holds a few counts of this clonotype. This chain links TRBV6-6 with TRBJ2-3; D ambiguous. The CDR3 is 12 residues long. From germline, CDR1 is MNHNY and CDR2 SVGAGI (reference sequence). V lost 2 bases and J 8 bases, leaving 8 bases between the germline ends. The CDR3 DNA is TGTGCCAGCAGTTACCCCGGGCCTACGCAGTATTTT. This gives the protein CASSYPGPTQYF.

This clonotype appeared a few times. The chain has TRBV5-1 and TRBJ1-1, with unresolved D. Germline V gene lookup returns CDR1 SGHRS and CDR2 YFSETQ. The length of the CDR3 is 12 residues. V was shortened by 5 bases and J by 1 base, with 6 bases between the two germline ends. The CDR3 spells CASSVGNTEAFF. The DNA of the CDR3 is TGCGCCAGCAGTGTCGGGAACACTGAAGCTTTCTTT.

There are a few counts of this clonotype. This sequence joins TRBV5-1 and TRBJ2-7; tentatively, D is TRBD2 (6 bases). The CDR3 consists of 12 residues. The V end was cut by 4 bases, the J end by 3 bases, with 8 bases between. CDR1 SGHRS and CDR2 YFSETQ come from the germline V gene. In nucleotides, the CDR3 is TGCGCCAGCAGCGGGGGAGGCTACGAGCAGTACTTC. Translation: CASSGGGYEQYF.

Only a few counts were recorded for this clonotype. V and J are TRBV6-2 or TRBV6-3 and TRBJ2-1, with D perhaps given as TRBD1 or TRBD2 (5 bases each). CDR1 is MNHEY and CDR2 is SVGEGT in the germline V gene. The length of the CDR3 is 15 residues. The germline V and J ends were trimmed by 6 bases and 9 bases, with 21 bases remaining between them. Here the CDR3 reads CASRSRQKRGGEQFF. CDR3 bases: TGTGCCAGCAGATCCCGCCAAAAACGGGGCGGTGAGCAGTTCTTC.

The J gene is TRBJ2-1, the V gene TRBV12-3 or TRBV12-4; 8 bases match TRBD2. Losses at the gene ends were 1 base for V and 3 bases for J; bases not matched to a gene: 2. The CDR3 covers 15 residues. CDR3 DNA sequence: TGTGCCAGCAGTTTAGGAGCGGGAGACTACAATGAGCAGTTCTTC. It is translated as CASSLGAGDYNEQFF.

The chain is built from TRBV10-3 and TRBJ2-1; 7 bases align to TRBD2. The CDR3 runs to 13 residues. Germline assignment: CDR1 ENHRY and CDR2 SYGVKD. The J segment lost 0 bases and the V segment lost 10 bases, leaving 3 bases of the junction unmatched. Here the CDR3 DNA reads TGTGCCACCGGGACTATCTCCTACAATGAGCAGTTCTTC. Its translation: CATGTISYNEQFF.